These 30 T cell receptor beta chains came from one sample sequenced in a study of blood T cell repertoires in COVID-19. Clones were read by immunoSEQ multiplex PCR, and TCRdb kept only the in-frame ones, dropping some. In the table there are roughly 120,000 clones, around nine tenths of which are singletons. The sequenced sample was peripheral blood. Source of these receptors: a woman in her fifties or sixties with acute or convalescent COVID-19.

This chain links TRBV27 with TRBJ1-2, with 7 bases that match TRBD1. This CDR3 contains 15 residues. In germline, CDR1 is MNHEY, CDR2 SMNVEV (reference sequence). Trimming removed 7 bases from V and 5 bases from J; junction bases left unmatched: 13. In nucleotides, the CDR3 is TGTGCCAGCAACACGGGGCCAGGGGGGATATATGGCTACACCTTC. Its protein product is CASNTGPGGIYGYTF.

The chain combines TRBV18 with TRBJ2-2; 10 bases match TRBD1. V was pared by 4 bases and J by 6 bases, with 2 bases of the junction left unmatched. Germline lookup yields CDR1 KGHSH and CDR2 LQKENI. The CDR3 spans 14 residues. The CDR3 region is CASSRDRGPGELFF. The CDR3 DNA sequence: TGTGCCAGCTCACGAGACAGGGGGCCCGGGGAGCTGTTTTTT.

This clone has a handful of counts. V and J are TRBV5-4 and TRBJ2-7, with D perhaps TRBD2 (9 bases). The CDR3 sequence is 15 residues long. Germline CDR1 is SGHNT and CDR2 is YYREEE (reference sequence). Trimming took off 4 bases at V and 5 bases at J, with 19 bases between the two ends. The CDR3 coding sequence is TGTGCCAGCAGCACCTTAGCGGGGGACAGGAACGAGCAGTACTTC. Translated: CASSTLAGDRNEQYF.

The V gene is TRBV27, the J gene TRBJ1-2, with TRBD1 matching over 8 bases. The CDR3 covers 15 residues. The germline V gene has CDR1 MNHEY and CDR2 SMNVEV (reference sequence). V dropped 0 bases and J dropped 8; count of bases not matched to a gene: 8. CDR3 nucleotides: TGTGCCAGCAGTTTATCCTGGACAGGGAACCGCGGCTACACCTTC. This translates into CASSLSWTGNRGYTF.

J is TRBJ2-3 and V is TRBV19, with 8 bases lining up with TRBD2. V was pared by 7 bases and J by 3 bases, with 9 bases of the junction left unmatched. The CDR3 covers 15 residues. Germline CDR1 LNHDA, CDR2 SQIVND (reference sequence). The CDR3 loop is CASTDGLAGTDTQYF. The DNA of the CDR3 is TGTGCCAGTACTGACGGACTAGCTGGGACAGATACGCAGTATTTT.

J is TRBJ2-2 and V is TRBV19; 11 bases line up with TRBD2. This CDR3 spans 18 amino acids. The trim removed 5 bases at V and 4 bases at J, leaving 12 bases unmatched. CDR1 is LNHDA, CDR2 SQIVND, per germline (reference sequence). The DNA for the CDR3 is TGTGCCAGTAGTGCCCTAGCGGGGGGCCCACGGGGCACCGGGGAGCTGTTTTTT. It encodes CASSALAGGPRGTGELFF.

V and J are TRBV7-8 and TRBJ2-3; D is undetermined. This CDR3 spans 13 amino acids. V was trimmed by 4 bases and J by 4 bases, leaving 9 bases between them. Germline loops: CDR1 SGHVS, CDR2 FQNEAQ. The CDR3 coding sequence is TGTGCCAGCAGCTCCCAGGTTCCAGATACGCAGTATTTT. Protein sequence: CASSSQVPDTQYF.

The CDR3 sequence: CASSPRLAGGEETQYF. The CDR3 nucleotides are TGCGCCAGCAGCCCACGACTAGCGGGAGGGGAAGAGACCCAGTACTTC. V gene TRBV5-1 combines with J gene TRBJ2-5; 14 nucleotides match TRBD2. V shed 4 bases and J 3 bases; nucleotides not matched to a gene: 5. The CDR3 extends over 16 amino acids. The V gene's germline CDR1 is SGHRS and CDR2 YFSETQ.

The chain has TRBV28 and TRBJ1-2, with D maybe TRBD1 (6 bases). Trimming pared 2 bases from V and 6 bases from J, leaving 10 bases between. The CDR3 runs to 13 residues. CDR1 MDHEN and CDR2 SYDVKM come from the germline V gene. CDR3 loop: CASSLQQGHGYTF. The CDR3, as DNA: TGTGCCAGCAGTTTACAGCAGGGGCATGGCTACACCTTC.

The chain employs TRBV5-1 and TRBJ1-5; 9 nucleotides match TRBD1. This CDR3 is built from 15 residues. V lost 4 bases and J lost 4; bases outside the gene matches: 6. CDR1 and CDR2 from the germline V gene are SGHRS and YFSETQ. CDR3 amino acids: CASSITGTGNQPQHF. The CDR3 DNA follows: TGCGCCAGCAGCATTACCGGGACAGGGAATCAGCCCCAGCATTTT.

The rearrangement links TRBV4-1 to TRBJ2-5; tentatively, D is TRBD1 (6 bases). This CDR3 has 17 amino acids. Germline V CDR1 and CDR2: MGHRA, YSYEKL. The V end lost 1 base, the J end lost 1 base, and 16 bases lay between the germline ends. This chain's CDR3 is CASSQGGQPRGQETQYF. As DNA, the CDR3 is TGCGCCAGCAGCCAAGGGGGACAACCACGGGGCCAAGAGACCCAGTACTTC.

This clone was recorded once. This sequence joins TRBV7-9 and TRBJ1-6, with 7 bases that match TRBD1. Germline-derived CDR1 and CDR2 are SEHNR and FQNEAQ (reference sequence). This CDR3 spans 17 amino acids. J lost 14 bases, V lost 3 bases, and 19 bases had no gene match. In DNA, the CDR3 is TGTGCCAGCAGCTTCTTAGAGACCGGGACAGAAAGGTTCACCCTCCACTTT. Residues: CASSFLETGTERFTLHF.

The genes are TRBV7-2 and TRBJ1-2; 7 bases align to TRBD1. This CDR3 spans 13 amino acids. The trim removed 7 bases at V and 6 bases at J, leaving 8 bases unmatched. Germline V gives CDR1 SGHTA, CDR2 FQGNSA. CDR3 loop: CASTYRGANGYTF. In nucleotides, the CDR3 is TGTGCCAGCACTTACAGGGGCGCAAATGGCTACACCTTC.

The V call is TRBV9, the J call TRBJ1-6, with 7 bases matching TRBD1. CDR1 is SGDLS, CDR2 YYNGEE, per germline. The CDR3 covers 14 residues. The V segment lost 4 bases and the J segment 7 bases; nucleotides outside the gene matches: 5. The CDR3 sequence: CASSTGVQNSPLHF. The CDR3 DNA reads TGTGCCAGCAGCACAGGGGTTCAGAATTCACCCCTCCACTTT.

The gene calls are TRBV28 and TRBJ1-1; D is unresolved. The V end lost 10 bases, the J end lost 1 base, and 19 bases lay between the germline ends. The CDR3 sequence is 15 residues long. CDR1 and CDR2 from the germline V gene are MDHEN and SYDVKM. CDR3 sequence: CATSTPEKRNTEAFF. The CDR3 coding sequence is TGTGCCACATCTACTCCGGAGAAACGGAACACTGAAGCTTTCTTT.

The rearrangement joins TRBV9 to TRBJ2-6; D possibly corresponds to TRBD2 (5 bases). The CDR3 sequence is 16 residues long. Germline-derived CDR1 and CDR2 are SGDLS and YYNGEE. With 0 bases removed from V and 0 bases from J, the gap between germline ends came to 7 bases. CDR3 sequence reads: CASSVAGGSGANVLTF. In DNA form, the CDR3 reads TGTGCCAGCAGCGTAGCAGGAGGCTCTGGGGCCAACGTCCTGACTTTC.

The CDR3 here is CASRESREYGYTF. As DNA, the CDR3 is TGCGCCAGCAGAGAATCCCGGGAGTATGGCTACACCTTC. The rearrangement links TRBV4-3 to TRBJ1-2; D unclear. This CDR3 comprises 13 residues. In germline, CDR1 is LGHNA, CDR2 YSLEER. Trimming cost V 6 bases and J 5 bases, with 13 bases left between them.

The chain employs TRBV7-9 and TRBJ1-1, with TRBD1 as a possible D gene (5 bases). Per the germline V gene, CDR1 is SEHNR and CDR2 is FQNEAQ (reference sequence). Trimming shortened V by 5 bases and J by 7 bases, and 11 bases separated the two germline ends. The CDR3 loop spans 12 amino acids. CDR3 bases: TGTGCCAGCAGCACCGACAGAGGTGAAGCTTTCTTT. This gives the protein CASSTDRGEAFF.

The chain carries TRBV5-6 and TRBJ1-1, with D tentatively TRBD1 (5 bases). The germline CDR1 and CDR2 sequences are SGHDT and YYEEEE. This CDR3 is built from 15 residues. Trimming cost V 2 bases and J 2 bases, with 13 bases left between them. This CDR3 is CASSFGAGFNTEAFF. DNA of the CDR3: TGTGCCAGCAGCTTTGGGGCAGGCTTTAACACTGAAGCTTTCTTT.

The chain has TRBV10-3 and TRBJ1-6; tentatively, D is TRBD1 (5 bases). The V end was cut by 0 bases, the J end by 6 bases, with 12 bases between. Germline loops: CDR1 ENHRY, CDR2 SYGVKD. The CDR3 spans 16 residues. CDR3 loop: CAISESTEQVNSPLHF. CDR3 DNA: TGTGCCATCAGTGAGTCGACAGAACAGGTTAATTCACCCCTCCACTTT.

The chain uses TRBV11-2 and TRBJ2-3; D gene ambiguous. The V gene lost 3 bases and the J gene lost 2 bases, with 12 bases spanning the gap. CDR1 is SGHAT and CDR2 is FQNNGV in the germline V gene. The CDR3 has 15 amino acids. The CDR3 DNA follows: TGTGCCAGCAGCTTGTCGTCAGGCTACACAGATACGCAGTATTTT. Translation gives CASSLSSGYTDTQYF.

The V gene is TRBV6-6, the J gene TRBJ1-2; D perhaps matches TRBD1 (6 bases). CDR1 and CDR2 (germline): MNHNY, SVGAGI (reference sequence). This CDR3 has 13 residues. Trimming removed 6 bases at V and 7 bases at J, with 15 bases between. CDR3 sequence: CASSAQGFSGYTF. The CDR3 region has the DNA TGTGCCAGCAGCGCCCAGGGGTTTTCTGGCTACACCTTC.

CDR3 loop: CASSPPVAGNTIYF. The CDR3 DNA reads as TGTGCCAGCAGCCCGCCGGTGGCTGGAAACACCATATATTTT. This chain links TRBV7-9 with TRBJ1-3; D remains ambiguous. Trimming left V 5 bases short and J 2 bases short, with 10 bases between. The CDR3 is 14 amino acids. CDR1 and CDR2 (germline): SEHNR, FQNEAQ (reference sequence).

The chain couples TRBV19 to TRBJ2-3; TRBD2 matches 8 bases. Germline V gives CDR1 LNHDA, CDR2 SQIVND (reference sequence). This CDR3 is built from 14 residues. V lost 10 bases, J lost 5 bases, and 11 bases stayed unmatched. The CDR3 region is CATIGGASGDTQYF. The CDR3 DNA reads as TGTGCCACAATCGGGGGGGCATCAGGAGATACGCAGTATTTT.

CDR3 in amino acids: CATSEHGTGQETQYF. CDR3 bases: TGTGCCACCAGTGAGCACGGGACAGGTCAAGAGACCCAGTACTTC. The rearrangement links TRBV24-1 to TRBJ2-5, with 8 bases that match TRBD1. This CDR3 contains 15 residues. The germline CDR1 and CDR2 sequences are KGHDR and SFDVKD. Trimming took 4 bases from V and 2 from J; bases not matched to a gene: 5.

This chain uses TRBV28 with TRBJ1-5; D gene uncertain. Trimming took 6 bases from V and 4 from J, leaving 16 bases between them. CDR3 size: 15 residues. The germline gives CDR1 MDHEN, CDR2 SYDVKM. The CDR3 DNA reads as TGTGCCAGCAGCCCTTCAACGGGAATTAATCAGCCCCAGCATTTT. Its translation: CASSPSTGINQPQHF.

The CDR3 reads CASSARQISYEQYF. CDR3 DNA: TGTGCCAGCAGCGCAAGACAGATCTCCTACGAGCAGTACTTC. The chain has TRBV2 and TRBJ2-7, with D maybe TRBD1 (5 bases). V was pared by 6 bases and J by 0 bases, with 12 bases between. This CDR3 has 14 residues. The germline V gene has CDR1 SNHLY and CDR2 FYNNEI.

The chain combines TRBV7-2 with TRBJ1-1; 7 bases fit TRBD1. The CDR3 totals 14 residues. In germline, CDR1 is SGHTA, CDR2 FQGNSA. J lost 6 bases, V lost 2 bases, and 6 bases had no gene match. This CDR3 is CASSLLGGGAEAFF. The CDR3, as DNA: TGTGCCAGCAGCTTACTTGGAGGGGGCGCTGAAGCTTTCTTT.

This rearrangement joins TRBV20-1 to TRBJ1-5; D remains ambiguous. The length of the CDR3 is 12 residues. Deletions cut 3 bases from V and 4 bases from J, with 7 bases between. The germline V gene encodes CDR1 DFQATT and CDR2 SNEGSKA (reference sequence). In DNA form, the CDR3 reads TGCAGTGCTAGTCGGGAAAATCAGCCCCAGCATTTT. Translated: CSASRENQPQHF.

V gene TRBV4-2 combines with J gene TRBJ1-4; D gene unclear. This CDR3 has 14 residues. CDR1 and CDR2 from the germline V gene are LGHNA and YNFKEQ. V was cut by 1 base and J by 4 bases, with 7 bases left in between. The chain's CDR3 is CASSQAQYNEKLFF. In nucleotides, the CDR3 is TGTGCCAGCAGCCAAGCACAGTATAATGAAAAACTGTTTTTT.